The 24 T cell receptor beta chains below were found in one sample sequenced in a study of post-analysis software for immune sequencing data. cDNA libraries of TCR beta carried unique molecular identifiers. TCRdb re-called the PCR reads with MiXCR, one entry per CDR3 protein. The sample lists more than 500,000 distinct CDR3 sequences; 30% to 40% were seen once. Study findings and constraints: TRBV5-6, TRBV5-1 and TRBV20-1 were among roughly 5 TRBV segments more frequent in patients than controls.

These receptors lack a known antigen. Sequenced material: blood. Receptors originate from a girl aged 2-17 years with multiple sclerosis.

The chain combines TRBV27 with TRBJ2-4; possibly TRBD1 or TRBD2 for D (6 bases each). The J call is in doubt because the DNA end fits TRBJ2-5 better. CDR1 is MNHEY and CDR2 is SMNVEV in the germline V gene (reference sequence). The CDR3 spans 14 residues. The CDR3 DNA reads TGTGCCAGCGGACTACAGGGAAACGGGGAGACCCAGTACTTC. This translates into CASGLQGNGETQYF.

A few counts support this clonotype. The chain has TRBV7-2 and TRBJ1-2, with a tentative D call TRBD1 (5 bases). Germline V gene sequence: CDR1 SGHTA, CDR2 FQGNSA. Trimming shortened V by 1 base and J by 7 bases, and 10 bases separated the two germline ends. The CDR3 has 13 residues. CDR3 in amino acids: CASSLGREGGYTF. In nucleotides, the CDR3 is TGTGCCAGCAGCTTAGGCAGGGAGGGTGGCTACACCTTC. The whole variable domain, filled in from reference TRBV7-2 and TRBJ1-2, reads GAGVSQSPSNKVTEKGKDVELRCDPISGHTALYWYRQSLGQGLEFLIYFQGNSAPDKSGLPSDRFSAERTGGSVSTLTIQRTQQEDSAVYLCASSLGREGGYTFGSGTRLTVV.

The CDR3 DNA reads TGTGCCAGCAGCGCCGCCCTAGCGAGCCCCCATGAGCAGTTCTTC. It codes for CASSAALASPHEQFF. This rearrangement joins TRBV7-8 to TRBJ2-1; possibly TRBD2 for D (6 bases). Germline V lookup: CDR1 SGHVS, CDR2 FQNEAQ. Trimming took 5 bases from V and 8 from J, leaving 19 bases between them. This CDR3 is built from 15 residues.

The V and J genes are TRBV29-1 and TRBJ2-7; the D is unclear. With the DNA end fitting TRBJ2-5 better, the J assignment may be wrong. Germline CDR1 and CDR2: SQVTM and ANQGSEA. The length of the CDR3 is 12 residues. For the CDR3, the DNA is TGCAGCGTTGAGGCTCCCAAACAGACCCAGTACTTC. This codes for CSVEAPKQTQYF.

This chain connects TRBV9 to TRBJ1-1; tentatively, D is TRBD1 (5 bases). Trimming stripped 2 bases from V and 1 base from J, with 12 bases between. This CDR3 region has 15 residues. In germline, CDR1 is SGDLS, CDR2 YYNGEE. As DNA, the CDR3 is TGTGCCAGCAGCGTTGGGGACGGGCGGAACACTGAAGCTTTCTTT. Translating gives CASSVGDGRNTEAFF. Based on the CDR3 plus reference TRBV9 and TRBJ1-1, the full variable domain is DSGVTQTPKHLITATGQRVTLRCSPRSGDLSVYWYQQSLDQGLQFLIQYYNGEERAKGNILERFSAQQFPDLHSELNLSSLELGDSALYFCASSVGDGRNTEAFFGQGTRLTVV.

The sample holds a few counts of this clonotype. J is TRBJ2-4 and V is TRBV6-2 or TRBV6-3; no clear D gene. The DNA end lines up better with TRBJ2-7; the J call may be wrong. The CDR3 is made up of 14 amino acids. Germline-derived CDR1 and CDR2 are MNHEY and SVGEGT. In DNA, the CDR3 is TGTGCCAGCAGTTACTCGGGTAGTAGTCGCGAGCAGTACTTC. As protein: CASSYSGSSREQYF.

This clonotype was seen more than once but under ten times. The gene calls are TRBV29-1 and TRBJ2-5; D not certain. CDR1 SQVTM and CDR2 ANQGSEA come from the germline V gene. This CDR3 contains 14 residues. Trimming cost V 1 base and J 1 base, with 10 bases left between them. The CDR3 sequence is CSVEGPDFQETQYF. The CDR3 DNA sequence: TGCAGCGTTGAAGGTCCAGACTTCCAAGAGACCCAGTACTTC. Complete variable domain (other parts from reference TRBV29-1 and TRBJ2-5): SAVISQKPSRDICQRGTSLTIQCQVDSQVTMMFWYRQQPGQSLTLIATANQGSEATYESGFVIDKFPISRPNLTFSTLTVSNMSPEDSSIYLCSVEGPDFQETQYFGPGTRLLVL.

This clonotype was observed at least ten times. The chain's CDR3 is CASSLSSGPYEQYF. The CDR3 DNA sequence: TGCGCCAGCAGTCTGTCTAGCGGTCCCTACGAGCAGTACTTC. The chain uses TRBV5-1 and TRBJ2-7; 7 bases match TRBD2. V trimming: 5 bases; J trimming: 2 bases; junction bases outside the gene matches: 7. CDR3 length: 14 residues. Germline V gene sequence: CDR1 SGHRS, CDR2 YFSETQ.

V and J are TRBV5-1 and TRBJ2-1, with D unclear. V was clipped by 0 bases and J by 9 bases, with 10 bases between them. The CDR3 covers 13 residues. The V gene's germline CDR1 is SGHRS and CDR2 YFSETQ. CDR3 sequence: CASSLAGAPEQFF. CDR3 DNA: TGCGCCAGCAGCTTGGCCGGCGCTCCTGAGCAGTTCTTC.

The V call is TRBV3-1, the J call TRBJ1-4; D is perhaps TRBD1 (5 bases). The germline V gene encodes CDR1 LGHDT and CDR2 YNNKEL (reference sequence). The ends were cut back, 2 bases at V and 7 bases at J, with 14 bases in the middle. The CDR3 loop spans 15 amino acids. The chain's CDR3 is CASSQPGLGFEKLFF. The CDR3 region has the DNA TGTGCCAGCAGCCAACCGGGACTAGGCTTTGAAAAACTGTTTTTT.

This clonotype was detected only a few times. This chain connects TRBV5-6 to TRBJ2-5, with D possibly matching TRBD1 (6 bases). CDR1 and CDR2 (germline): SGHDT, YYEEEE. This CDR3 comprises 14 residues. V lost 3 bases and J 1 base, leaving 10 bases between the germline ends. DNA for the CDR3: TGTGCCAGCAGCTCAATGGACAGCCAAGAGACCCAGTACTTC. Translated: CASSSMDSQETQYF.

CDR3 nucleotide sequence: TGTGCCAGCCGCCCGACAGGGGACTACACTGAAGCTTTCTTT. Residues: CASRPTGDYTEAFF. The gene calls are TRBV28 and TRBJ1-1; 8 bases line up with TRBD1. The CDR3 is 14 residues long. The J segment lost 3 bases and the V segment lost 8 bases, leaving 8 bases of the junction unmatched. Germline lookup yields CDR1 MDHEN and CDR2 SYDVKM.

This clonotype has only a few counts. The genes are TRBV19 and TRBJ1-6, with TRBD1 matching 10 bases. The CDR3 is 16 residues long. The V gene's germline CDR1 is LNHDA and CDR2 SQIVND (reference sequence). Trimming removed 7 bases from V and 9 bases from J; junction bases left unmatched: 12. This chain's CDR3 is CASTRADRGLTSPLHF. In DNA, the CDR3 is TGTGCCAGTACCAGAGCCGACAGGGGGCTTACTTCACCCCTCCACTTT.

This clonotype was seen more than once but under ten times. The V call is TRBV2, the J call TRBJ1-2; no clear D gene. The CDR3 is 14 residues long. The V gene's germline CDR1 is SNHLY and CDR2 FYNNEI. Trimming pared 5 bases from V and 2 bases from J, leaving 12 bases between. The CDR3 nucleotides read TGTGCCAGCAGTACGCTTGGGTGGAACTATGGCTACACCTTC. The encoded protein is CASSTLGWNYGYTF.

The chain uses TRBV20-1 and TRBJ2-3; no reliable D call. There are 15 residues in the CDR3. The ends were cut back, 1 base at V and 0 bases at J, with 11 bases in the middle. Germline V gives CDR1 DFQATT, CDR2 SNEGSKA (reference sequence). CDR3 loop: CSARVGPFSTDTQYF. Written as DNA, the CDR3 is TGCAGTGCTAGAGTCGGGCCATTTAGCACAGATACGCAGTATTTT.

The chain is built from TRBV12-3 or TRBV12-4 and TRBJ2-5; TRBD2 is a possible D gene (5 bases). The V and J ends lost 6 bases and 11 bases respectively, with 28 bases between them. CDR3 length: 16 amino acids. The CDR3 DNA reads as TGTGCCAGCAGCCGGATGTCGACACCCTACCTAAGGGAGCAGTACTTC. This translates into CASSRMSTPYLREQYF.

This clonotype has more than one count but fewer than ten. This sequence joins TRBV20-1 and TRBJ2-7; weak D call: TRBD2 (5 bases). The germline V gene has CDR1 DFQATT and CDR2 SNEGSKA (reference sequence). The CDR3 is made up of 13 amino acids. V lost 6 bases, J lost 2 bases, and 14 bases lay in between. The CDR3 region is CSAHPGGPYEQYF. CDR3 sequence (DNA): TGCAGTGCCCACCCGGGCGGGCCCTACGAGCAGTACTTC.

This clonotype was seen only a few times. The chain combines TRBV5-1 with TRBJ2-1; D may be TRBD1 (6 bases). The germline V and J ends were trimmed by 0 bases and 5 bases, with 15 bases remaining between them. This CDR3 has 16 amino acids. The V gene's germline CDR1 is SGHRS and CDR2 YFSETQ. The CDR3 sequence is CASSLVGRGPHNEQFF. DNA for the CDR3: TGCGCCAGCAGCTTGGTTGGCAGGGGCCCCCACAATGAGCAGTTCTTC.

This clonotype has a handful of counts. Relative to the germline gene, one junction end is altered; a read error may explain this. The chain combines TRBV11-1 with TRBJ2-1; 8 nucleotides line up with TRBD2. The CDR3 is made up of 15 amino acids. Germline V lookup: CDR1 SGHAT, CDR2 FQDESV (reference sequence). CDR3 in amino acids: CASSLAGGSHNEQFF. CDR3 nucleotides: TGTGCCAGCAGCCTTGCGGGGGGCTCCCACAATGAGCAGTTCTTC.

V and J are TRBV6-2 or TRBV6-3 and TRBJ1-5; 7 bases match TRBD1. The CDR3 totals 13 residues. V shed 6 bases and J 2 bases; nucleotides not matched to a gene: 1. CDR1 and CDR2 from the germline V gene are MNHEY and SVGEGT. CDR3 DNA: TGTGCCAGCAGACAGGGGCGCAATCAGCCCCAGCATTTT. This sequence encodes CASRQGRNQPQHF.

Notes on this clonotype: The conserved closing phenylalanine or tryptophan is absent in this CDR3, likely reflecting a read error. The V call is TRBV29-1, the J call TRBJ1-2; no firm D call. The CDR3 has 12 residues. Between the trimmed V and J ends, which lost 4 bases and 2 bases, there was a span of 8 bases. Germline loops: CDR1 SQVTM, CDR2 ANQGSEA. DNA for the CDR3: TGCAGCGTTGTCGGGCGGAACTATGGCTACACCTGC. It translates to CSVVGRNYGYTC.

The chain uses TRBV20-1 and TRBJ1-1; no clear D. The CDR3 has 13 residues. V was cut by 6 bases and J by 0 bases, with 11 bases left in between. Germline lookup yields CDR1 DFQATT and CDR2 SNEGSKA (reference sequence). The CDR3 bases are TGCAGTGCCCCGACCGACCTGAACACTGAAGCTTTCTTT. Protein sequence: CSAPTDLNTEAFF.

The chain couples TRBV29-1 to TRBJ2-5; D is unresolved. The CDR3 contains 17 residues. Germline loops: CDR1 SQVTM, CDR2 ANQGSEA. Trimming removed 3 bases at V and 1 base at J, with 21 bases between. The CDR3 sequence: CSVDSLALYTTQETQYF. The CDR3 bases are TGCAGCGTTGATTCGTTAGCCCTCTACACGACCCAAGAGACCCAGTACTTC.

This clonotype was recorded a few times. The gene calls are TRBV12-3 or TRBV12-4 and TRBJ2-1; 8 bases are a match to TRBD2. V shed 6 bases and J 4 bases; nucleotides not matched to a gene: 8. The CDR3 spans 15 residues. The CDR3 DNA reads TGTGCCAGCAGCCCCGGGGGGGGGCAATACAATGAGCAGTTCTTC. Translated: CASSPGGGQYNEQFF.